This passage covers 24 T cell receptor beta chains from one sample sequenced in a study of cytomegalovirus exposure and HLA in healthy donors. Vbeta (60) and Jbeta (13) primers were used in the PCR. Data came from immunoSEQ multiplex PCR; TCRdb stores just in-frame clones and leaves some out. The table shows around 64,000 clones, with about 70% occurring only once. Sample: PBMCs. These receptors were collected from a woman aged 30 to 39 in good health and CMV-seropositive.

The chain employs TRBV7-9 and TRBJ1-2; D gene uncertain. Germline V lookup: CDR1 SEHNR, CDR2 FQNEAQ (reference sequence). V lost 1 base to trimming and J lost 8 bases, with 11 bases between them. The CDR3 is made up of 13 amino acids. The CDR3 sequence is CASSLVLRMGYTF. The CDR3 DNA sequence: TGTGCCAGCAGCTTAGTGTTGAGGATGGGCTACACCTTC.

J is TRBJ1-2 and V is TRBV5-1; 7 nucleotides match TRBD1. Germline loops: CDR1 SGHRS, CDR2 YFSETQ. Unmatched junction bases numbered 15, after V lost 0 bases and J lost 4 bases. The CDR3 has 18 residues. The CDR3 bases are TGCGCCAGCAGCTTGGCCGGGGTCTTCAGGGACAGAGTCTATGGCTACACCTTC. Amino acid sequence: CASSLAGVFRDRVYGYTF.

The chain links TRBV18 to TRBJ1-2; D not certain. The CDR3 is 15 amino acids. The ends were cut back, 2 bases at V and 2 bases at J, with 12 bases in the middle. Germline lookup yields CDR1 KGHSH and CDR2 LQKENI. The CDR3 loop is CASSPTSDYNYGYTF. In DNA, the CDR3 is TGTGCCAGCTCACCAACTAGCGATTACAACTATGGCTACACCTTC.

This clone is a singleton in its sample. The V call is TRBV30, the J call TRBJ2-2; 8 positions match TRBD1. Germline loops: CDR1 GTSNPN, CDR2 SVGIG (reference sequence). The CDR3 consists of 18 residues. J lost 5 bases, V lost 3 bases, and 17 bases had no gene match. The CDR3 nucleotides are TGTGCCTGGAGGGTGGCCGGGACAGGATCTTCCCGTACCGGGGAGCTGTTTTTT. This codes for CAWRVAGTGSSRTGELFF.

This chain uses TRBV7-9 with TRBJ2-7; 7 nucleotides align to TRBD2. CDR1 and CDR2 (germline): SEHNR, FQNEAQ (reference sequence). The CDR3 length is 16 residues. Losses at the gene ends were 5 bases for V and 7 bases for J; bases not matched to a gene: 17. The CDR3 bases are TGTGCCAGCAGCCCTTACGTTAGGACTAGACCCTCGGAGCAGTACTTC. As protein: CASSPYVRTRPSEQYF.

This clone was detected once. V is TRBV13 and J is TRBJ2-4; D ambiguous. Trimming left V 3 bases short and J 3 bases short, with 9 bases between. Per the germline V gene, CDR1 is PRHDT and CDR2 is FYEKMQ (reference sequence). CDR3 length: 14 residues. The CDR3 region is CASSLLQSKNIQYF. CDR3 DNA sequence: TGTGCCAGCAGCTTGTTACAGAGCAAAAACATTCAGTACTTC.

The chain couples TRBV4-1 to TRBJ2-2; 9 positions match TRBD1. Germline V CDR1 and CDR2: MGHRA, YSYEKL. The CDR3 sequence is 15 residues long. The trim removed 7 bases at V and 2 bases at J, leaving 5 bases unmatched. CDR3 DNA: TGCGCCAGCACGGACAGGGGCCTAAACACCGGGGAGCTGTTTTTT. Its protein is CASTDRGLNTGELFF.

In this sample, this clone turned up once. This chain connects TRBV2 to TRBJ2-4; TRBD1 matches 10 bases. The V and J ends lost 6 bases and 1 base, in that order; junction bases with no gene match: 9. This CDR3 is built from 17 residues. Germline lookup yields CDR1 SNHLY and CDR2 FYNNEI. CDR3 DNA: TGTGCCAGCAGAATGGGACAGGGGTTGGGGGCCAAAAACATTCAGTACTTC. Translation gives CASRMGQGLGAKNIQYF.

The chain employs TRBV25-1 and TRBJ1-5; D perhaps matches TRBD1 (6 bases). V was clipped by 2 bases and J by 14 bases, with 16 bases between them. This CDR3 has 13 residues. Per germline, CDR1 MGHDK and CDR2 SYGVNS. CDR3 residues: CASSERGDYPEHF. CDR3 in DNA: TGTGCCAGCAGTGAAAGGGGGGACTACCCCGAGCATTTT.

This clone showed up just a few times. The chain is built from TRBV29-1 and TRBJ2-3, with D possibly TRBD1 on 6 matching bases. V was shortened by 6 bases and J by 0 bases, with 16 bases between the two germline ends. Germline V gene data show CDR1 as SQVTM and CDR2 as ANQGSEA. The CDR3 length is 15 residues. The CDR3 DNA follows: TGCAGCGTCACCCGAGGGGGTCTCAGCACAGATACGCAGTATTTT. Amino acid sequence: CSVTRGGLSTDTQYF.

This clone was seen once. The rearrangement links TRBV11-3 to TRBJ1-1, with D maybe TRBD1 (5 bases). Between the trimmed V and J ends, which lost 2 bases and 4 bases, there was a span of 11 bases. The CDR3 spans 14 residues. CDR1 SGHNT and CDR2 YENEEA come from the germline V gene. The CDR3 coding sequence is TGTGCCAGCAGCTTACGGGAGAGGGGCACTGAAGCTTTCTTT. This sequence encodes CASSLRERGTEAFF.

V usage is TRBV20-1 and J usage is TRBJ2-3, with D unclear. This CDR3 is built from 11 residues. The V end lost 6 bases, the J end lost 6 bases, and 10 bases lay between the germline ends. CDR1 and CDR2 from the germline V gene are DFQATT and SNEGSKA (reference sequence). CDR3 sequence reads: CSAVASDTQYF. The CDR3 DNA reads TGCAGTGCGGTGGCCTCGGATACGCAGTATTTT.

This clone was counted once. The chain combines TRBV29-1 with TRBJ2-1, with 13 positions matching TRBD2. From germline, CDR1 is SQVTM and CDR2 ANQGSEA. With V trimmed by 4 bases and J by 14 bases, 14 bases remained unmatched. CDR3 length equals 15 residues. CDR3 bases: TGCAGCGTTGTACCCAATCCGGGACTAGCGGGAAATAAGTTCTTC. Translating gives CSVVPNPGLAGNKFF.

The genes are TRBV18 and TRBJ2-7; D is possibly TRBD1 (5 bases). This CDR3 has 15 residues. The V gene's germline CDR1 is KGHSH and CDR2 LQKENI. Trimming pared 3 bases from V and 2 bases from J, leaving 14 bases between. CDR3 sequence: CASSPLPTDPYEQYF. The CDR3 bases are TGTGCCAGCTCACCTCTTCCGACAGACCCCTACGAGCAGTACTTC.

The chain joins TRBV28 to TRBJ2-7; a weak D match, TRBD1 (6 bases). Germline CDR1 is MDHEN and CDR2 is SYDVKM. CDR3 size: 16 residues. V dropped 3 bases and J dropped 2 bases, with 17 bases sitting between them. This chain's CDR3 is CASSLGDRKLTYEQYF. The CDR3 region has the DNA TGTGCCAGCAGTTTGGGCGACAGGAAACTGACCTACGAGCAGTACTTC. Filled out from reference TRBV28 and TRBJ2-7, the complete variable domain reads DVKVTQSSRYLVKRTGEKVFLECVQDMDHENMFWYRQDPGLGLRLIYFSYDVKMKEKGDIPEGYSVSREKKERFSLILESASTNQTSMYLCASSLGDRKLTYEQYFGPGTRLTVT.

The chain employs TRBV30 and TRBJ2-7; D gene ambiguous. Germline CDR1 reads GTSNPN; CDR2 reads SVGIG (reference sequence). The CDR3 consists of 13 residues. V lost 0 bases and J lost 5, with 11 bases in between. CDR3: CAWSVNPVDEQYF. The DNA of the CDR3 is TGTGCCTGGAGTGTAAATCCTGTCGACGAGCAGTACTTC. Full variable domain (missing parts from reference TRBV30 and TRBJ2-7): SQTIHQWPATLVQPVGSPLSLECTVEGTSNPNLYWYRQAAGRGLQLLFYSVGIGQISSEVPQNLSASRPQDRQFILSSKKLLLSDSGFYLCAWSVNPVDEQYFGPGTRLTVT.

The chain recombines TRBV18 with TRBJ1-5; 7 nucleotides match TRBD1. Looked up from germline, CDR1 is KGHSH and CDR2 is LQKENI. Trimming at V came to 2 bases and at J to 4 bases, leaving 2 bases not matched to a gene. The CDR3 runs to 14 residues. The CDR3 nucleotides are TGTGCCAGCTCACCAGCAGGGGGAAATCAGCCCCAGCATTTT. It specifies CASSPAGGNQPQHF.

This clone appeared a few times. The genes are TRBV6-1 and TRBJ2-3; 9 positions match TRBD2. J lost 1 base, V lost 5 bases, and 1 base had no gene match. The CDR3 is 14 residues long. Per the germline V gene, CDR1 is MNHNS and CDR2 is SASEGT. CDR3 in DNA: TGTGCCAGCAGTCGGACTAGCGGCACAGATACGCAGTATTTT. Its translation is CASSRTSGTDTQYF.

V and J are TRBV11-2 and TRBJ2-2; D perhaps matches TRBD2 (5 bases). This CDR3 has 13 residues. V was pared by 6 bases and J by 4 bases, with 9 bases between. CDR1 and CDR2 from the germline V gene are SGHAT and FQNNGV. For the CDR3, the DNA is TGTGCCAGCAGATTCGGGATCACCGGGGAGCTGTTTTTT. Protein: CASRFGITGELFF.

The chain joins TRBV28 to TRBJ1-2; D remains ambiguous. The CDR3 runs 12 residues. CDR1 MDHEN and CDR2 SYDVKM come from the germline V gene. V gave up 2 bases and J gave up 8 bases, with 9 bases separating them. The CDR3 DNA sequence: TGTGCCAGCAGTTTAACGGGGAAAGGCTACACCTTC. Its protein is CASSLTGKGYTF.

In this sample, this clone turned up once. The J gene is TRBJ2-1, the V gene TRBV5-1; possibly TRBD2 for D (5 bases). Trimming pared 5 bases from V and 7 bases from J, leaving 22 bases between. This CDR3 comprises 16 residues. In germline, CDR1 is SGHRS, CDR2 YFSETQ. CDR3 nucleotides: TGCGCCAGCAGAGCACCCGGGAACTATGTGTTTAATGAGCAGTTCTTC. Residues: CASRAPGNYVFNEQFF.

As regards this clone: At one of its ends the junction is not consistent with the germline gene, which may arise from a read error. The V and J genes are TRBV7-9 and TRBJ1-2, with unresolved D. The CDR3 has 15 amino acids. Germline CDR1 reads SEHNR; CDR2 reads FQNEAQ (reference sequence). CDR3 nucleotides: TGTGCCAGCACCTTAAATAGCGGCAGCGACTATGGCTACACCTTC. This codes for CASTLNSGSDYGYTF.

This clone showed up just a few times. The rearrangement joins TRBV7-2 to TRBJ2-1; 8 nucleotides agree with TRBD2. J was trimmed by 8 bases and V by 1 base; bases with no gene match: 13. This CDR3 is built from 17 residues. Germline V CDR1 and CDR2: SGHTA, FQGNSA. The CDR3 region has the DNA TGTGCCAGCAGCTTAGAGGGCGGGAGGCCTTCCTTCGATGAGCAGTTCTTC. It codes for CASSLEGGRPSFDEQFF.

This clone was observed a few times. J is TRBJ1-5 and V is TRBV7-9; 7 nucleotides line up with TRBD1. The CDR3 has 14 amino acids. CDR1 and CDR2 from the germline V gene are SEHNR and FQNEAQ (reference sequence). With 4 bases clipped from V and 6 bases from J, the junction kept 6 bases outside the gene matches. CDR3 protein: CASSSGQVAQPQHF. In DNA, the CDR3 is TGTGCCAGCAGCTCCGGACAGGTAGCTCAGCCCCAGCATTTT.